These T cell receptor beta chains were read from a single sample in a study of shared clonotypes between healthy human individuals. The data were produced by immunoSEQ multiplex PCR, yet TCRdb's version contains in-frame clones alone and is incomplete. The sample lists a few hundred thousand clones, around 74% seen once, with 10% in the top ten. Source material: memory CD4+ T cells sorted from blood. Source of these receptors: a man under 40 in good health. CDR3s include the opening cysteine and the closing phenylalanine or tryptophan. A D gene is named only where the DNA matches it firmly. A row's size may be missing; if present it is once, few, many or a size class.

d_call | j_call | clone_size | v_call | cdr3_aa | cdr3_nt
TRBD1 | TRBJ2-6 | NA | TRBV5-4 | CASSWTGVGANVLTF | TGTGCCAGCAGCTGGACAGGGGTCGGGGCCAACGTCCTGACTTTC
TRBD1 | TRBJ1-1 | NA | TRBV6-6 | CASSSTGGKTEAFF | TGTGCCAGCAGCTCGACAGGGGGCAAGACTGAAGCTTTCTTT
NA | TRBJ1-2 | NA | TRBV6-1 | CASEEPRNYGYTF | TGTGCCAGCGAGGAGCCGAGGAACTATGGCTACACCTTC
NA | TRBJ2-3 | NA | TRBV15 | CATSSPGETDTQYF | TGTGCCACCAGCAGCCCAGGGGAGACAGATACGCAGTATTTT
NA | TRBJ2-5 | NA | TRBV2 | CASSVIGRETQYF | TGTGCCAGCAGCGTGATCGGAAGGGAGACCCAGTACTTC
NA | TRBJ2-2 | NA | TRBV21-1 | CASSRTSGVTSNTGELFF | TGTGCCAGCAGTCGGACTAGCGGAGTGACCTCGAACACCGGGGAGCTGTTTTTT
TRBD2 | TRBJ2-5 | NA | TRBV25-1 | CASGSGLAGVETQYF | TGTGCCAGCGGATCGGGACTAGCGGGAGTAGAGACCCAGTACTTC
TRBD2 | TRBJ2-2 | NA | TRBV9 | CASSVGSSGYTGELFF | TGTGCCAGCAGCGTAGGGTCTAGCGGCTACACCGGGGAGCTGTTTTTT
NA | TRBJ2-7 | NA | TRBV2 | CASTANPYEQYF | TGTGCCAGCACCGCAAACCCCTACGAGCAGTACTTC
NA | TRBJ2-1 | NA | TRBV10-1 | CASSDPNNEQFF | TGCGCCAGCAGTGACCCAAACAATGAGCAGTTCTTC
TRBD1 | TRBJ1-1 | NA | TRBV28 | CASNVRTGYTEAFF | TGTGCCAGCAACGTCAGGACAGGATACACTGAAGCTTTCTTT
NA | TRBJ2-3 | NA | TRBV5-5 | CASAGPPPEIHNRQYF | TGTGCCAGCGCCGGACCCCCCCCGGAGATACACAATCGGCAGTATTTT
NA | TRBJ1-5 | few | TRBV19 | CASTGGLGNQPQHF | TGTGCCAGTACTGGGGGTTTAGGCAATCAGCCCCAGCATTTT
TRBD1 | TRBJ2-7 | NA | TRBV15 | CATSRPGQGYEQYF | TGTGCCACCAGCAGACCGGGACAGGGCTACGAGCAGTACTTC
NA | TRBJ1-2 | few | TRBV18 | CASSEGGDRGYDYTF | TGTGCCAGCTCAGAGGGTGGAGACAGAGGGTATGACTACACCTTC
NA | TRBJ2-7 | NA | TRBV14 | CASSQAPRAPTGGQYF | TGTGCCAGCAGCCAAGCTCCGCGGGCTCCGACGGGTGGGCAGTACTTC
TRBD1 | TRBJ1-2 | few | TRBV4-1 | CASSQPGTGASDGYTF | TGCGCCAGCAGCCAGCCCGGGACAGGGGCTTCGGATGGCTACACCTTC
TRBD2 | TRBJ2-1 | NA | TRBV10-2 | CASSDGASGTNEQFF | TGCGCCAGCAGTGATGGGGCTAGCGGGACCAATGAGCAGTTCTTC
TRBD1 | TRBJ2-5 | few | TRBV5-4 | CASSFRLGTGQETQYF | TGTGCCAGCAGCTTTAGATTAGGGACAGGGCAAGAGACCCAGTACTTC
NA | TRBJ2-2 | NA | TRBV5-4 | CASSTRTDTGELFF | TGTGCCAGCAGCACAAGGACAGACACCGGGGAGCTGTTTTTT
NA | TRBJ2-1 | NA | TRBV7-2 | CASRPVPFF | TGTGCCAGCAGGCCAGTTCCGTTCTTC
TRBD2 | TRBJ2-7 | NA | TRBV11-2 | CASSLGTSSYEQYF | TGTGCCAGCAGCTTAGGGACTAGCTCCTACGAGCAGTACTTC
NA | TRBJ1-5 | few | TRBV5-1 | CASSLGGAGGNQPQHF | TGCGCCAGCAGCTTGGGCGGGGCCGGTGGGAATCAGCCCCAGCATTTT
NA | TRBJ2-1 | NA | TRBV6-5 | CASSYSKKWTVNEQFF | TGTGCCAGCAGTTACTCCAAAAAGTGGACGGTCAATGAGCAGTTCTTC
NA | TRBJ1-2 | NA | TRBV5-1 | CASSLGRLASGLRGYNGYTF | TGCGCCAGCAGCTTGGGCCGTCTCGCATCGGGACTCCGGGGATACAATGGCTACACCTTC
TRBD1 | TRBJ2-7 | NA | TRBV2 | CAVRGQAAYEQYF | TGTGCCGTCCGGGGACAGGCGGCCTACGAGCAGTACTTC
TRBD2 | TRBJ2-4 | NA | TRBV6-5 | CASSLAGGPKNIQYF | TGTGCCAGCAGCCTAGCGGGAGGTCCCAAAAACATTCAGTACTTC
NA | TRBJ1-3 | few | TRBV30 | CAWSHEVTGNTIYF | TGTGCCTGGAGTCATGAGGTGACTGGAAACACCATATATTTT
TRBD2 | TRBJ2-3 | NA | TRBV5-1 | CASSFDSGLRTDTQYF | TGCGCCAGCAGCTTTGATAGCGGGCTTCGCACAGATACGCAGTATTTT
NA | TRBJ1-2 | NA | TRBV25-1 | CASSDYGGGQSYGYTF | TGTGCCAGCAGTGACTATGGGGGCGGACAAAGCTATGGCTACACCTTC
TRBD1 | TRBJ1-5 | NA | TRBV28 | CASSTPGTASPQPQHF | TGTGCCAGCAGTACCCCCGGGACAGCGAGCCCTCAGCCCCAGCATTTT
NA | TRBJ2-1 | few | TRBV6-4 | CASSDVGSSYNEQFF | TGTGCCAGCAGTGACGTGGGGTCTTCCTACAATGAGCAGTTCTTC
TRBD2 | TRBJ2-2 | NA | TRBV7-3 | CASSASGGNTGELFF | TGTGCCAGCAGCGCGAGCGGGGGAAACACCGGGGAGCTGTTTTTT
NA | TRBJ2-3 | once | TRBV6-6 | CASRPTALSDTQYF | TGTGCCAGCAGACCGACAGCCCTCAGTGATACGCAGTATTTT
NA | TRBJ1-2 | NA | TRBV5-5 | CASSLGPLDGYTF | TGTGCCAGCAGCTTGGGCCCGCTAGATGGCTACACCTTC
NA | TRBJ2-5 | NA | TRBV19 | CASSPLASALPGQETQYF | TGTGCCAGTAGCCCTTTGGCCAGCGCATTGCCCGGGCAAGAGACCCAGTACTTC
TRBD2 | TRBJ2-5 | NA | TRBV7-2 | CASSSRGLAGRETQYF | TGTGCCAGCAGCTCTAGGGGACTAGCGGGAAGAGAGACCCAGTACTTC
NA | TRBJ1-3 | NA | TRBV15 | CATSFDSQSGNTIYF | TGTGCCACGAGCTTTGACAGTCAATCTGGAAACACCATATATTTT
NA | TRBJ2-7 | NA | TRBV28 | CASSGTTARSYEQYF | TGTGCCAGCAGTGGAACGACAGCCCGCTCCTACGAGCAGTACTTC
NA | TRBJ2-7 | NA | TRBV18 | CASSPSDARKRNEQYF | TGTGCCAGCTCACCGTCCGACGCCCGGAAGAGGAACGAGCAGTACTTC
NA | TRBJ2-6 | NA | TRBV7-3 | CASSLLAGSSSGANVLTF | TGTGCCAGCAGCTTACTGGCAGGCTCCAGCTCTGGGGCCAACGTCCTGACTTTC
NA | TRBJ2-5 | NA | TRBV5-4 | CASSFRSRGDETQYF | TGTGCCAGCAGCTTCAGGAGCAGGGGGGATGAGACCCAGTACTTC
NA | TRBJ2-6 | once | TRBV7-9 | CASSLVSGASGANVLTF | TGTGCCAGCAGCTTAGTTTCGGGGGCCTCTGGGGCCAACGTCCTGACTTTC